The 28 T cell receptor beta chains given below trace back to one sample, sequenced in a study of blood T cell repertoires in COVID-19. Assay used: immunoSEQ multiplex PCR; TCRdb lists only in-frame clones, some missing. The table shows approximately 150,000 clones, with roughly four fifths occurring only once. Sequencing input: peripheral blood. The source of these receptors is a woman older than 75 with acute or convalescent COVID-19.

The V and J genes are TRBV9 and TRBJ1-2, with 11 bases matching TRBD1. The junction had 8 bases not matched to a gene; V was cut back by 4 bases and J by 6 bases. Germline loops: CDR1 SGDLS, CDR2 YYNGEE. The CDR3 length is 15 residues. CDR3 protein: CASSPRTGGVNGYTF. As DNA, the CDR3 is TGTGCCAGCAGCCCTCGGACAGGGGGCGTAAATGGCTACACCTTC.

The chain has TRBV20-1 and TRBJ2-2; 7 bases fit TRBD1. Per the germline V gene, CDR1 is DFQATT and CDR2 is SNEGSKA (reference sequence). CDR3 length: 12 amino acids. The junction had 4 bases not matched to a gene; V was cut back by 3 bases and J by 9 bases. In DNA, the CDR3 is TGCAGTGCTAGTGAAGGGGGCAGGGAGCTGTTTTTT. Translation: CSASEGGRELFF.

The chain couples TRBV7-2 to TRBJ1-2, with 7 bases matching TRBD1. CDR3 length equals 14 residues. Per the germline V gene, CDR1 is SGHTA and CDR2 is FQGNSA. The junction had 8 bases not matched to a gene; V was cut back by 4 bases and J by 6 bases. The CDR3 is CASSYRQGLDGYTF. The CDR3 coding sequence is TGTGCCAGCAGCTACCGACAGGGCTTGGATGGCTACACCTTC.

This chain links TRBV4-3 with TRBJ2-2; TRBD2 matches at 7 bases. This CDR3 has 17 amino acids. Germline CDR1 and CDR2: LGHNA and YSLEER. The ends lost 0 bases at V and 8 bases at J; junction bases unmatched: 12. This CDR3 reads CASSQEARRGKGGELFF. CDR3 nucleotides: TGCGCCAGCAGCCAAGAGGCTAGGCGGGGGAAGGGAGGGGAGCTGTTTTTT.

In DNA form, the CDR3 reads TGTGCCACCGTCCTCGGGGTGGCAATTTACACTGAAGCTTTCTTT. It is translated as CATVLGVAIYTEAFF. The rearrangement joins TRBV28 to TRBJ1-1; D unclear. Germline V gene data show CDR1 as MDHEN and CDR2 as SYDVKM. V lost 10 bases, J lost 3 bases, and 21 bases lay in between. The CDR3 runs 15 residues.

V and J are TRBV19 and TRBJ2-2; 7 bases fit TRBD1. Germline-derived CDR1 and CDR2 are LNHDA and SQIVND (reference sequence). This CDR3 is 15 amino acids long. The ends lost 5 bases at V and 3 bases at J; junction bases unmatched: 6. CDR3 nucleotide sequence: TGTGCCAGTAGTCCTACAGGGGCGGACACCGGGGAGCTGTTTTTT. It translates to CASSPTGADTGELFF.

This clone has just one count. The chain uses TRBV7-2 and TRBJ2-1; 9 nucleotides match TRBD2. Germline CDR1 SGHTA, CDR2 FQGNSA. This CDR3 has 14 amino acids. Unmatched junction bases numbered 8, after V lost 5 bases and J lost 9 bases. The CDR3: CASSPGLASTEQFF. CDR3 nucleotide sequence: TGTGCCAGCAGCCCGGGACTAGCTAGCACTGAGCAGTTCTTC.

There are a few counts of this clone. This rearrangement joins TRBV9 to TRBJ1-6; TRBD1 matches at 11 bases. The CDR3 has 16 residues. Germline CDR1 reads SGDLS; CDR2 reads YYNGEE. V was clipped by 3 bases and J by 6 bases; unmatched bases: 5. This CDR3 reads CASSEDRGRGNSPLHF. In nucleotides, the CDR3 is TGTGCCAGCAGCGAGGACAGGGGGCGAGGTAATTCACCCCTCCACTTT.

V usage is TRBV5-4 and J usage is TRBJ2-2; possible D gene TRBD2, 7 bases. This CDR3 is 14 amino acids long. Germline CDR1 reads SGHNT; CDR2 reads YYREEE (reference sequence). With 3 bases removed from V and 4 bases from J, the gap between germline ends came to 10 bases. Here the CDR3 reads CASSWRGGTGELFF. The CDR3, as DNA: TGTGCCAGCAGCTGGAGGGGGGGCACCGGGGAGCTGTTTTTT.

V is TRBV2 and J is TRBJ2-3; 7 bases fit TRBD1. Germline values: CDR1 SNHLY, CDR2 FYNNEI. This CDR3 region has 17 residues. V lost 3 bases to trimming and J lost 4 bases; unmatched junction nucleotides: 13. CDR3 bases: TGTGCCAGCAGTGACCCCTCTGACAGGGCTTGGGCAGATACGCAGTATTTT. Translated, it gives CASSDPSDRAWADTQYF.

This clone has a handful of counts. The rearrangement uses TRBV28 and TRBJ1-6; D remains unclear. The CDR3 loop spans 14 amino acids. Germline V gene data show CDR1 as MDHEN and CDR2 as SYDVKM. V lost 5 bases, J lost 7 bases, and 12 bases lay in between. CDR3 region: CASSPRRENSPLHF. The CDR3 DNA sequence: TGTGCCAGCAGTCCCCGTAGGGAGAATTCACCCCTCCACTTT.

The table lists this clone with a few counts. V usage is TRBV6-5 and J usage is TRBJ1-1, with TRBD1 identical over 7 bases. V shed 5 bases and J 7 bases; nucleotides not matched to a gene: 7. The CDR3 sequence is 13 residues long. Germline V gives CDR1 MNHEY, CDR2 SVGAGI. The CDR3 here is CASSLQGTSEAFF. CDR3 coding DNA: TGTGCCAGCAGTCTACAGGGGACGAGTGAAGCTTTCTTT.

For this clone: One junction end does not reproduce the germline sequence, and a read error may be involved. This same CDR3 is encoded by further DNA sequences in the sample. The rearrangement uses TRBV6-5 and TRBJ2-4; 10 nucleotides agree with TRBD1. Germline values: CDR1 MNHEY, CDR2 SVGAGI. The CDR3 extends over 15 amino acids. For the CDR3, the DNA is TGTGCCAGCAGCTACTCCCGACAGGGGGCAAACATTCAGTACTTC. It yields the protein CASSYSRQGANIQYF.

The J gene is TRBJ2-7, the V gene TRBV5-5; possible D gene TRBD1, 8 bases. The CDR3 runs to 16 residues. Germline V gene sequence: CDR1 SGHKS, CDR2 YYEKEE (reference sequence). Trimming took 3 bases from V and 3 from J, leaving 19 bases between them. DNA of the CDR3: TGTGCCAGCAGCTCAGTAAGCGGGACAGGACACTACGAGCAGTACTTC. The encoded protein is CASSSVSGTGHYEQYF.

The rearrangement links TRBV7-2 to TRBJ2-7; 12 bases are a match to TRBD2. This CDR3 contains 17 residues. Germline loops: CDR1 SGHTA, CDR2 FQGNSA. Losses at the gene ends were 5 bases for V and 3 bases for J; bases not matched to a gene: 11. The CDR3 coding sequence is TGTGCCAGCAGCCCGAGCATGACTAGCGGGAGAGGCTACGAGCAGTACTTC. Amino acid sequence: CASSPSMTSGRGYEQYF.

The chain recombines TRBV14 with TRBJ2-4, with a weak D call TRBD1 (6 bases). This CDR3 contains 17 residues. Trimming pared 3 bases from V and 4 bases from J, leaving 19 bases between. Germline V gene data show CDR1 as SGHDN and CDR2 as FVKESK. The CDR3 DNA reads TGTGCCAGCAGCCAGGGGGCCTTTGTAGGGGCAAAAAACATTCAGTACTTC. Its protein is CASSQGAFVGAKNIQYF.

The J gene is TRBJ2-1, the V gene TRBV21-1; TRBD1, the table's D call, lacks a check against the DNA. TRBV21-1 is described as a pseudogene. The CDR3 runs to 12 residues. CDR3 DNA sequence: TGTGCCAGCAGCAAAGGGGCCAGTGAGCAGTTCTTC. Translating it yields CASSKGASEQFF.

The genes are TRBV7-3 and TRBJ2-1, with D perhaps matching TRBD2 (5 bases). CDR3 length: 14 residues. Per germline, CDR1 SGHTA and CDR2 FQGTGA. The germline V and J ends were trimmed by 5 bases and 8 bases, with 16 bases remaining between them. Here the CDR3 reads CASSPRWGADEQFF. CDR3 sequence (DNA): TGTGCCAGCAGCCCGCGCTGGGGAGCGGATGAGCAGTTCTTC.

The chain's CDR3 is CASSSRGTDTQYF. The CDR3 DNA reads TGTGCCAGCAGCTCTCGGGGTACAGATACGCAGTATTTT. The rearrangement uses TRBV5-4 and TRBJ2-3; D might be TRBD2 (5 bases). Germline V gene data show CDR1 as SGHNT and CDR2 as YYREEE (reference sequence). The germline V and J ends were trimmed by 3 bases and 3 bases, with 8 bases remaining between them. CDR3 length: 13 amino acids.

Comment on this clone: Other nucleotide sequences in the sample specify the same CDR3. CDR3 loop: CAWSGLAGETDTQYF. The CDR3, as DNA: TGTGCCTGGAGTGGACTAGCGGGGGAGACAGATACGCAGTATTTT. The rearrangement joins TRBV30 to TRBJ2-3; 12 bases match TRBD2. This CDR3 spans 15 amino acids. The junction had 2 bases not matched to a gene; V was cut back by 1 base and J by 3 bases. Germline lookup yields CDR1 GTSNPN and CDR2 SVGIG (reference sequence).

This chain uses TRBV6-5 with TRBJ1-1; no definite D call. The V end was cut by 6 bases, the J end by 1 base, with 12 bases between. This CDR3 region has 14 residues. In germline, CDR1 is MNHEY, CDR2 SVGAGI. Here the CDR3 DNA reads TGTGCCAGCAGCGTGCGACATGGGAACACTGAAGCTTTCTTT. This encodes CASSVRHGNTEAFF.

The chain links TRBV5-1 to TRBJ2-3; 9 bases line up with TRBD2. The trim removed 2 bases at V and 6 bases at J, leaving 7 bases unmatched. The length of the CDR3 is 15 residues. Per germline, CDR1 SGHRS and CDR2 YFSETQ. CDR3 bases: TGCGCCAGCAGCTTAGGGGGACTAGCCTGGGATACGCAGTATTTT. Translating it yields CASSLGGLAWDTQYF.

The chain is built from TRBV6-1 and TRBJ1-2; no reliable D call. Germline V gives CDR1 MNHNS, CDR2 SASEGT. The CDR3 runs to 13 residues. The V end was cut by 3 bases, the J end by 5 bases, with 10 bases between. The CDR3 loop reads CASSDRFAYGYTF. For the CDR3, the DNA is TGTGCCAGCAGTGACAGGTTCGCATATGGCTACACCTTC.

This clone was recorded only once. The chain employs TRBV30 and TRBJ1-5, with D possibly TRBD1 on 5 matching bases. The CDR3 loop spans 13 amino acids. CDR1 and CDR2 (germline): GTSNPN, SVGIG (reference sequence). Between the trimmed V and J ends, which lost 1 base and 7 bases, there was a span of 11 bases. CDR3 sequence (DNA): TGTGCCTGGAGTGAGTCAGGGCCCCAGCCCCAGCATTTT. Translation: CAWSESGPQPQHF.

The chain uses TRBV5-1 and TRBJ2-5; D is unresolved. CDR3 size: 12 residues. Germline lookup yields CDR1 SGHRS and CDR2 YFSETQ. V lost 0 bases to trimming and J lost 4 bases, with 4 bases between them. CDR3 loop: CASSLVRETQYF. DNA for the CDR3: TGCGCCAGCAGCTTGGTTAGAGAGACCCAGTACTTC. Based on the CDR3 plus reference TRBV5-1 and TRBJ2-5, the full variable domain is KAGVTQTPRYLIKTRGQQVTLSCSPISGHRSVSWYQQTPGQGLQFLFEYFSETQRNKGNFPGRFSGRQFSNSRSEMNVSTLELGDSALYLCASSLVRETQYFGPGTRLLVL.

This chain joins TRBV5-1 and TRBJ2-1, with D maybe TRBD2 (5 bases). Germline V CDR1 and CDR2: SGHRS, YFSETQ. The CDR3 loop spans 14 amino acids. The germline V and J ends were trimmed by 5 bases and 0 bases, with 9 bases remaining between them. The CDR3 sequence is CASRDSSSYNEQFF. Written as DNA, the CDR3 is TGCGCCAGCAGGGACTCAAGCTCCTACAATGAGCAGTTCTTC. The full variable domain, with the rest looked up from reference TRBV5-1 and TRBJ2-1, is KAGVTQTPRYLIKTRGQQVTLSCSPISGHRSVSWYQQTPGQGLQFLFEYFSETQRNKGNFPGRFSGRQFSNSRSEMNVSTLELGDSALYLCASRDSSSYNEQFFGPGTRLTVL.

This chain joins TRBV27 and TRBJ2-7, with 7 nucleotides matching TRBD2. This CDR3 comprises 14 residues. J lost 4 bases, V lost 6 bases, and 9 bases had no gene match. Germline lookup yields CDR1 MNHEY and CDR2 SMNVEV (reference sequence). The CDR3 DNA reads as TGTGCCAGCAGATTAAGCGGGGCGGGGTACGAGCAGTACTTC. This encodes CASRLSGAGYEQYF.

The chain recombines TRBV5-1 with TRBJ1-2; TRBD1 might be the D (5 bases). Germline lookup yields CDR1 SGHRS and CDR2 YFSETQ. The CDR3 has 14 amino acids. Deletions cut 0 bases from V and 8 bases from J, with 14 bases between. The DNA of the CDR3 is TGCGCCAGCAGCTTGGACAGGTCGCTCGGGGGCTACACCTTC. The encoded protein is CASSLDRSLGGYTF.